This T cell receptor beta chain was documented in a study of breast tumors, draining lymph nodes, adjacent tissues. Regarding the study as a whole: Data only fit, rather than demonstrated, lymph node origin of most tumor T cells. Luminal-like breast cancer showed significantly greater tumor-nontumor repertoire similarity than basal-like breast cancer did. Tumor TCR diversity was below lymph nodes but above nontumor tissue.

The lymph nodes were axillary draining lymph nodes from breast cancer patients. The germline CDR1 and CDR2 sequences are SGHVS and FNYEAQ. The V and J ends lost 6 bases and 6 bases, in that order; junction bases with no gene match: 20. The CDR3 runs 18 residues. There are many counts of this clonotype. Its antigen is currently unknown. MiXCR, applied by TCRdb to the multiplex PCR reads, yields one record per CDR3 protein. The sample records about 150,000 distinct CDR3 sequences, about a fifth being singletons. The V gene is TRBV7-6, the J gene TRBJ2-7; 10 nucleotides line up with TRBD2. Sequenced material: axillary lymph node tissue. The source of this sequence is a female donor with breast cancer. Some clones in this sample may be carry-over from other donors' samples. CDR3 DNA: TGTGCCAGCAGTCGAGGACAGGTCCTAGGAGCGGGAGGGGGCGAGCAGTACTTC. Protein product: CASSRGQVLGAGGGEQYF.